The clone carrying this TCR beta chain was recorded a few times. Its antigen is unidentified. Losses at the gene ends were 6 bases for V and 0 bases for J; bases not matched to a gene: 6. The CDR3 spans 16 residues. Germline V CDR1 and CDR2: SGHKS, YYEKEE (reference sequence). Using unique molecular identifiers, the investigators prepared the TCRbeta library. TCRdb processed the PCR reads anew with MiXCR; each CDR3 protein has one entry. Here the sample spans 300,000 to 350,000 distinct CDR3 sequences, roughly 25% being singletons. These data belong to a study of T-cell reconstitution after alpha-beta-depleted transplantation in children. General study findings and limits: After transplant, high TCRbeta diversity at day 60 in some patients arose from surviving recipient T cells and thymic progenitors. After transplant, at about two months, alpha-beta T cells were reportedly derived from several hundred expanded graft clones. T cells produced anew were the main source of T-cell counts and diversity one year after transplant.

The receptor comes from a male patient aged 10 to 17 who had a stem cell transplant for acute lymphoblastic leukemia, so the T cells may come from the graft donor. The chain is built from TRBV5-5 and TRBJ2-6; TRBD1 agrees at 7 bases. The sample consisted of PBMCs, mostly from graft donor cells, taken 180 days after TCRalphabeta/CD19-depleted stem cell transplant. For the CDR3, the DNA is TGTGCCAGCACAGGACAGGTGAACTCTGGGGCCAACGTCCTGACTTTC. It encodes CASTGQVNSGANVLTF.